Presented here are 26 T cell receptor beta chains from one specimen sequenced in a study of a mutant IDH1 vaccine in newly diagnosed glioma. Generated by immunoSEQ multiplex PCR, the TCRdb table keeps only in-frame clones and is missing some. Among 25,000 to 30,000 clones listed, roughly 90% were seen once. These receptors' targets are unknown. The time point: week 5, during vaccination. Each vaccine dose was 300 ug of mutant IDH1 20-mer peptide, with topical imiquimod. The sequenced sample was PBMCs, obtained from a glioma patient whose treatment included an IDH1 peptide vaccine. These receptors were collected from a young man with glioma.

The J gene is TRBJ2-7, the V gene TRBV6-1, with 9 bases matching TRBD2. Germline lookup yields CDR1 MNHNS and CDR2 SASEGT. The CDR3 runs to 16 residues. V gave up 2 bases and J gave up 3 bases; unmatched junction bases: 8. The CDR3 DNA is TGTGCCAGCAGTGAAATAGGGCTAGCGGGAATCTACGAGCAGTACTTC. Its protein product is CASSEIGLAGIYEQYF.

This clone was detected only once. CDR3 protein: CASSQDINRAYEQYF. The CDR3 DNA is TGTGCCAGCAGCCAAGATATTAACAGGGCCTACGAGCAGTACTTC. The chain links TRBV4-2 to TRBJ2-7; tentative D call: TRBD1 (6 bases). Trimming stripped 0 bases from V and 2 bases from J, with 11 bases between. The CDR3 is made up of 15 amino acids. Germline assignment: CDR1 LGHNA and CDR2 YNFKEQ.

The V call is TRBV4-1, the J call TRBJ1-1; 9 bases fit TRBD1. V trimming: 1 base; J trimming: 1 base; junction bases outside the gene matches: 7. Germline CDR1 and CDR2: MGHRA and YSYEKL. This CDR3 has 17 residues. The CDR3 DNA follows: TGCGCCAGCAGCCAAGGGCGGACAGGGGTTAGGAACACTGAAGCTTTCTTT. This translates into CASSQGRTGVRNTEAFF.

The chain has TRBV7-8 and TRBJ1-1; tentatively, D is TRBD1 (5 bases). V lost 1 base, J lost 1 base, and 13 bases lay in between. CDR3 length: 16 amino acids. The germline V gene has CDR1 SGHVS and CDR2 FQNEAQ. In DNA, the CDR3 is TGTGCCAGCAGCTTAGGAGTCGGGACGGGGAACACTGAAGCTTTCTTT. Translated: CASSLGVGTGNTEAFF.

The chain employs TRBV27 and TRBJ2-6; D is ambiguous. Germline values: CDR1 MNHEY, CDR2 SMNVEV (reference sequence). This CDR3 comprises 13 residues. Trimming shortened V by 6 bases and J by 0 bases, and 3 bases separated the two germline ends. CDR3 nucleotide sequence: TGTGCCAGCAGGAGCTCTGGGGCCAACGTCCTGACTTTC. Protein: CASRSSGANVLTF.

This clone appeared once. The CDR3 spells CSVESWETQYF. Written as DNA, the CDR3 is TGCAGCGTTGAATCCTGGGAGACCCAGTACTTC. This chain joins TRBV29-1 and TRBJ2-5, with no clear D. The CDR3 covers 11 residues. The germline CDR1 and CDR2 sequences are SQVTM and ANQGSEA. V was cut by 2 bases and J by 5 bases, with 6 bases left in between. Based on the CDR3 plus reference TRBV29-1 and TRBJ2-5, the full variable domain is SAVISQKPSRDICQRGTSLTIQCQVDSQVTMMFWYRQQPGQSLTLIATANQGSEATYESGFVIDKFPISRPNLTFSTLTVSNMSPEDSSIYLCSVESWETQYFGPGTRLLVL.

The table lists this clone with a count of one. The CDR3 DNA reads TGTGCCTGGAGTAGGGAGGGACTACCTAATTCACCCCTCCACTTT. Translating gives CAWSREGLPNSPLHF. The chain links TRBV30 to TRBJ1-6; the D gene is possibly TRBD1 (5 bases). The germline V gene encodes CDR1 GTSNPN and CDR2 SVGIG (reference sequence). The CDR3 spans 15 residues. V lost 2 bases, J lost 6 bases, and 14 bases lay in between.

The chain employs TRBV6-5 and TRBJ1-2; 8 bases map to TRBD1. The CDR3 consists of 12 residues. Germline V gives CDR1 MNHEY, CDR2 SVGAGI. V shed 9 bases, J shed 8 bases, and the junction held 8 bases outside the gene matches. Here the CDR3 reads CASGQGGKGYTF. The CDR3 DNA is TGTGCCAGTGGACAGGGAGGAAAAGGCTACACCTTC.

Here the CDR3 reads CASRGDARGTEAFF. CDR3 coding DNA: TGTGCCTCCCGGGGGGACGCCCGAGGCACTGAAGCTTTCTTT. The V call is TRBV6-1, the J call TRBJ1-1; D might be TRBD1 (5 bases). Germline CDR1 reads MNHNS; CDR2 reads SASEGT. The CDR3 length is 14 residues. Trimming removed 11 bases at V and 4 bases at J, with 20 bases between.

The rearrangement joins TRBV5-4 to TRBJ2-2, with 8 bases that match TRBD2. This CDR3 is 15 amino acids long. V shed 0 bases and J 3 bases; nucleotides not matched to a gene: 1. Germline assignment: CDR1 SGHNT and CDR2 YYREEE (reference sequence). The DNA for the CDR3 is TGTGCCAGCAGCTTGGTCGGGAGGGACACCGGGGAGCTGTTTTTT. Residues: CASSLVGRDTGELFF.

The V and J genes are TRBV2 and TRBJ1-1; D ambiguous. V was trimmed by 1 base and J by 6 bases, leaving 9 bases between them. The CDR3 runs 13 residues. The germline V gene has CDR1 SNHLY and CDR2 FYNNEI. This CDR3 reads CASSEDMLSEAFF. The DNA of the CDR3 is TGTGCCAGCAGTGAAGACATGTTATCTGAAGCTTTCTTT. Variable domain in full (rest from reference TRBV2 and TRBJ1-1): EPEVTQTPSHQVTQMGQEVILRCVPISNHLYFYWYRQILGQKVEFLVSFYNNEISEKSEIFDDQFSVERPDGSNFTLKIRSTKLEDSAMYFCASSEDMLSEAFFGQGTRLTVV.

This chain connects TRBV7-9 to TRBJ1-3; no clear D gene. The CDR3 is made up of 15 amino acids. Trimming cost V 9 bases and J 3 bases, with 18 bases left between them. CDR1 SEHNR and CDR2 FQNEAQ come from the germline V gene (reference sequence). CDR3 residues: CASGRVGSHGNTIYF. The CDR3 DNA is TGTGCCAGTGGGAGGGTCGGATCCCATGGAAACACCATATATTTT.

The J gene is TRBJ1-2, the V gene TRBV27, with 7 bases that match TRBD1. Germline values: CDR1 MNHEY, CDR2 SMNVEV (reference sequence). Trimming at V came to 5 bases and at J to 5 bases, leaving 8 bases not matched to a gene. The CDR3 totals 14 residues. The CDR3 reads CASSPRGVGYGYTF. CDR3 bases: TGTGCCAGCAGTCCCAGGGGGGTGGGGTATGGCTACACCTTC.

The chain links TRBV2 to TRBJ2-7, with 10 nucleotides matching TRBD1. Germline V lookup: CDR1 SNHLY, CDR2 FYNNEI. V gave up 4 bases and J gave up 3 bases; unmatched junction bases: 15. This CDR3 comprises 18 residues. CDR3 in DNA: TGTGCCAGCAGTGCTTGGGACAGGGGAGCATCTGACCTCTACGAGCAGTACTTC. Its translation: CASSAWDRGASDLYEQYF.

This CDR3 reads CASSSGQGLDEQYF. In nucleotides, the CDR3 is TGTGCCAGCAGCTCGGGACAGGGTCTCGACGAGCAGTACTTC. The chain links TRBV7-2 to TRBJ2-7; TRBD1 matches at 9 bases. Germline V lookup: CDR1 SGHTA, CDR2 FQGNSA. The J segment lost 5 bases and the V segment lost 4 bases, leaving 6 bases of the junction unmatched. This CDR3 is 14 amino acids long.

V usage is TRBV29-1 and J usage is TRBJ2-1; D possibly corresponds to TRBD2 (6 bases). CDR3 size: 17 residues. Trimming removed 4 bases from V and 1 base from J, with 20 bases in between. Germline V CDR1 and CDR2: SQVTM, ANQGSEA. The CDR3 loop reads CSVGGGGDLRSYNEQFF. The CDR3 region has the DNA TGCAGCGTTGGTGGCGGAGGGGACCTGAGGTCCTACAATGAGCAGTTCTTC.

CDR3 amino acids: CASSSPPYEQYF. The CDR3 DNA is TGTGCCAGCAGTTCCCCTCCCTACGAGCAGTACTTC. The rearrangement links TRBV28 to TRBJ2-7; D gene unclear. The CDR3 is 12 residues long. Germline-derived CDR1 and CDR2 are MDHEN and SYDVKM. Trimming removed 4 bases from V and 2 bases from J, with 6 bases in between.

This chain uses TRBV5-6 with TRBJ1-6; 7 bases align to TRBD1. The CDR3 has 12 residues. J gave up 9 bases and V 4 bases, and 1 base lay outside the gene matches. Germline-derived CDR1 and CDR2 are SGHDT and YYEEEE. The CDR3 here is CASSPGGSPLHF. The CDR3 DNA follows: TGTGCCAGCAGCCCAGGGGGTTCACCCCTCCACTTT.

As DNA, the CDR3 is TGCAGTGGGAGCCCCAGCACAGATACGCAGTATTTT. Encoded protein: CSGSPSTDTQYF. The genes are TRBV29-1 and TRBJ2-3; a possible D gene is TRBD2 (5 bases). Germline V CDR1 and CDR2: SQVTM, ANQGSEA. CDR3 length: 12 amino acids.

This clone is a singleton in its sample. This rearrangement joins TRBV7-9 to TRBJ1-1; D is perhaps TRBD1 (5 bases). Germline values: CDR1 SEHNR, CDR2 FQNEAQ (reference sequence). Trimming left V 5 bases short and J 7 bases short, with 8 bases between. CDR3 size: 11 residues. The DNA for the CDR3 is TGTGCCAGCAGCCCCAGGGATGAAGCTTTCTTT. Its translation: CASSPRDEAFF.

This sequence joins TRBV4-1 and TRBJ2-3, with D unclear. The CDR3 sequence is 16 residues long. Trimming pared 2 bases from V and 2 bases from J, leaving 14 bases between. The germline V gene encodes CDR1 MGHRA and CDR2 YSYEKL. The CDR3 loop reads CASSQLDLVYTDTQYF. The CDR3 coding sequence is TGCGCCAGCAGCCAACTGGACCTCGTCTACACAGATACGCAGTATTTT.

The CDR3 reads CASSQNTGELFF. CDR3 bases: TGCGCCAGCAGCCAAAACACCGGGGAGCTGTTTTTT. The chain has TRBV4-1 and TRBJ2-2; D uncertain. Germline V CDR1 and CDR2: MGHRA, YSYEKL. V was shortened by 2 bases and J by 2 bases, with 0 bases between the two germline ends. The CDR3 sequence is 12 residues long.

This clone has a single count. The CDR3 spells CASSQDSGRGNTIYF. The CDR3 nucleotides are TGCGCCAGCAGCCAAGATTCAGGAAGGGGAAACACCATATATTTT. This rearrangement joins TRBV4-3 to TRBJ1-3; D is undetermined. The germline gives CDR1 LGHNA, CDR2 YSLEER. Trimming took 0 bases from V and 4 from J, leaving 10 bases between them. This CDR3 is built from 15 residues.

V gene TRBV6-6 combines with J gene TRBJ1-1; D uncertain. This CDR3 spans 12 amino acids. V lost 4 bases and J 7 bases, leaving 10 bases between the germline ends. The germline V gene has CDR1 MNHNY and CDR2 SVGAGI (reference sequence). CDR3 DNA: TGTGCCAGCAGTTTTTCCAGACTTGAAGCTTTCTTT. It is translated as CASSFSRLEAFF.

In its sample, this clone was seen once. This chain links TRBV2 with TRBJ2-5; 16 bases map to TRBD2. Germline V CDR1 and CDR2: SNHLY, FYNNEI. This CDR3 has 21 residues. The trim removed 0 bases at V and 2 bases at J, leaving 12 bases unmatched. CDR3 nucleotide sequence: TGTGCCAGCAGTGAAGCGAAAACAGGGACTAGCGGGAGGGGGAGGCAAGAGACCCAGTACTTC. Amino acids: CASSEAKTGTSGRGRQETQYF.

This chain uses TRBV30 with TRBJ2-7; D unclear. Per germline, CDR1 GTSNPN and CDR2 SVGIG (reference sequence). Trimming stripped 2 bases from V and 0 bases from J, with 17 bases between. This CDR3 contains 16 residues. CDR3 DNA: TGTGCCTGGAGTCCGCTGGGCGGAGATAGCTCCTACGAGCAGTACTTC. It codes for CAWSPLGGDSSYEQYF. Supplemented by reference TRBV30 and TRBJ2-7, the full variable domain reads SQTIHQWPATLVQPVGSPLSLECTVEGTSNPNLYWYRQAAGRGLQLLFYSVGIGQISSEVPQNLSASRPQDRQFILSSKKLLLSDSGFYLCAWSPLGGDSSYEQYFGPGTRLTVT.